This T cell receptor (beta chain) was found in a study of T cell responses to AZD1222 COVID-19 vaccine. TCRdb keeps only in-frame clones here, not all; method: immunoSEQ multiplex PCR. Here the sample spans 150,000 to 200,000 clones, just under 95% being singletons. The germline V gene has CDR1 WNHNN and CDR2 SYGVQD (reference sequence). The CDR3 is 14 residues long. Trimming pared 6 bases from V and 7 bases from J, leaving 15 bases between. Whole-study results and caveats: CD4 TCRs covered the whole spike, strongest at regions 160-218 and 743-854. In a largely white British group with more females than males, clonal diversity was possibly underestimated.

A remark on this clone: What it binds is unknown.

J is TRBJ1-4 and V is TRBV10-1; D is perhaps TRBD1 (5 bases). The source was peripheral blood, collected on day 0 of AZD1222 vaccination. The sequence was obtained from an adult in good health. Here the CDR3 reads CASSPGTGGEKLFF. As DNA, the CDR3 is TGCGCCAGCAGCCCCGGGACCGGGGGTGAAAAACTGTTTTTT.